The T cell receptor beta chain described here comes from a study of shared clonotypes between healthy human individuals. Terminally differentiated effector memory CD45RA+ cells were excluded by CCR7 positive selection of CD45RO-negative cells. Data came from immunoSEQ multiplex PCR; TCRdb stores just in-frame clones and leaves some out. In the table there are millions of clones, approximately 94% of which are singletons. Trimming left V 6 bases short and J 5 bases short, with 13 bases between. The CDR3 length is 13 residues. Germline CDR1 reads MNHEY; CDR2 reads SMNVEV (reference sequence). This clonotype was sampled from a young man in good health. Some clones in this sample may be carry-over from other donors' samples. The material sequenced was naive CD8+ T cells from PBMCs. V gene TRBV27 combines with J gene TRBJ2-5; no clear D gene. In nucleotides, the CDR3 is TGTGCCAGCAGCCCCCGGGTGTTGGAGACCCAGTACTTC. It codes for CASSPRVLETQYF.